Sequencing of this T cell receptor beta chain was carried out in a study of early T cells in non-severe SARS-CoV-2 infection. Looking at the study overall: Chains were unpaired, as sequencing was done on bulk RNA from unsorted whole blood.

Points on this clonotype: Its specificity is not known.

CDR3 length: 13 residues. V lost 5 bases to trimming and J lost 6 bases; unmatched junction nucleotides: 5. Whole-study results and caveats: VDJdb matching, biased toward anti-spike CD8 responses, missed private and CD4 specificities.

Attachment of unique molecular identifiers to individual cDNA molecules was performed. TCRdb redid the calling of the 5' RACE reads with MiXCR, one entry per CDR3 protein. The sample lists tens of thousands of distinct CDR3 sequences; about 7.7% were seen once. The sequence was obtained from an adult who was a healthcare worker with PCR-confirmed SARS-CoV-2 infection or an uninfected control (not recorded which). Sequenced input: whole blood. This chain links TRBV23-1 with TRBJ2-7, with 9 bases lining up with TRBD1. TRBV23-1 is marked as an open reading frame, function uncertain. CDR3 nucleotide sequence: TGCGCCAGCAGTTACAGGGGGCCCCGCGAGCAGTACTTC. As protein: CASSYRGPREQYF.